These 20 T cell receptor beta chains were all obtained from the same sample, sequenced in a study of T cell responses to AZD1222 COVID-19 vaccine. TCRdb's table, derived via immunoSEQ multiplex PCR, lists solely in-frame clones and lacks some. This sample has roughly 100,000 clones, with around 82% found just once. Sample: peripheral blood, taken on day 0 of AZD1222 vaccination. The origin of the receptors is an adult in good health.

V is TRBV12-3 or TRBV12-4 and J is TRBJ2-7; D gene ambiguous. V was shortened by 6 bases and J by 3 bases, with 12 bases between the two germline ends. This CDR3 comprises 13 residues. The CDR3 is CASSPGYLYEQYF. The CDR3 DNA is TGTGCCAGCAGCCCGGGTTATCTCTACGAGCAGTACTTC.

This chain links TRBV6-6 with TRBJ2-4, with TRBD1 as a possible D gene (6 bases). V lost 6 bases and J lost 2, with 11 bases in between. The CDR3 extends over 14 amino acids. Germline CDR1 and CDR2: MNHNY and SVGAGI (reference sequence). The CDR3 sequence is CASSETGTKNIQYF. Here the CDR3 DNA reads TGTGCCAGCAGCGAGACAGGAACCAAAAACATTCAGTACTTC.

This clone was observed at least ten times. The chain recombines TRBV7-3 with TRBJ2-7, with 8 nucleotides matching TRBD1. V shed 4 bases, J shed 6 bases, and the junction held 5 bases outside the gene matches. CDR3 length equals 13 residues. The germline gives CDR1 SGHTA, CDR2 FQGTGA. The CDR3 DNA reads TGTGCCAGCAGCTCCGACAGGGGTGGCGAGCAGTACTTC. It yields the protein CASSSDRGGEQYF.

The chain is built from TRBV5-4 and TRBJ2-7; D gene uncertain. CDR3 length equals 12 residues. With 4 bases removed from V and 4 bases from J, the gap between germline ends came to 9 bases. Looked up from germline, CDR1 is SGHNT and CDR2 is YYREEE (reference sequence). The CDR3 region is CASSADQYEQYF. The CDR3 DNA reads TGTGCCAGCAGCGCTGACCAGTACGAGCAGTACTTC.

The rearrangement uses TRBV6-5 and TRBJ1-1; the D gene is possibly TRBD1 (6 bases). The V end lost 6 bases, the J end lost 4 bases, and 15 bases lay between the germline ends. Germline V gives CDR1 MNHEY, CDR2 SVGAGI. This CDR3 is built from 14 residues. The CDR3 sequence: CASRYRERSTEAFF. The CDR3 bases are TGTGCCAGCAGATACAGGGAGAGGAGCACTGAAGCTTTCTTT.

This clone was picked up a small number of times. The chain carries TRBV19 and TRBJ1-2, with no clear D. CDR3 length: 14 residues. Germline CDR1 reads LNHDA; CDR2 reads SQIVND (reference sequence). Trimming left V 3 bases short and J 5 bases short, with 13 bases between. The CDR3 bases are TGTGCCAGTAGTATTTATCTGTCGGAGTATGGCTACACCTTC. It specifies CASSIYLSEYGYTF.

The chain joins TRBV2 to TRBJ1-2, with D unclear. V gave up 3 bases and J gave up 5 bases, with 13 bases separating them. CDR3 size: 14 residues. Germline loops: CDR1 SNHLY, CDR2 FYNNEI. The chain's CDR3 is CASSETAKLYGYTF. In nucleotides, the CDR3 is TGTGCCAGCAGTGAGACGGCCAAGTTATATGGCTACACCTTC.

V gene TRBV12-3 or TRBV12-4 combines with J gene TRBJ1-1; D is uncertain. Trimming shortened V by 1 base and J by 8 bases, and 5 bases separated the two germline ends. The CDR3 sequence is 11 residues long. As DNA, the CDR3 is TGTGCCAGCAGTTTAGGAGGGGAAGCTTTCTTT. Translating gives CASSLGGEAFF.

The V call is TRBV27, the J call TRBJ2-5; TRBD2 aligns across 8 bases. The CDR3 contains 16 residues. Trimming cost V 4 bases and J 1 base; bases outside gene matches: 8. Per germline, CDR1 MNHEY and CDR2 SMNVEV (reference sequence). For the CDR3, the DNA is TGTGCCAGCAGTTCCCATCGGACTAGCCTCCAAGAGACCCAGTACTTC. Amino acids: CASSSHRTSLQETQYF.

The chain couples TRBV5-4 to TRBJ1-1, with 7 positions matching TRBD1. The CDR3 contains 15 residues. Losses at the gene ends were 6 bases for V and 5 bases for J; bases not matched to a gene: 13. CDR1 SGHNT and CDR2 YYREEE come from the germline V gene (reference sequence). The CDR3 sequence is CASTTLQGVATEAFF. The CDR3 DNA sequence: TGTGCCAGCACCACCCTTCAGGGGGTGGCAACTGAAGCTTTCTTT.

This sequence joins TRBV9 and TRBJ2-7, with TRBD2 identical over 10 bases. Trimming took 4 bases from V and 6 from J; bases not matched to a gene: 10. The CDR3 length is 15 residues. The germline CDR1 and CDR2 sequences are SGDLS and YYNGEE. Here the CDR3 reads CASSPTTSGPVEQYF. CDR3 sequence (DNA): TGTGCCAGCAGCCCGACGACTAGCGGGCCGGTCGAGCAGTACTTC.

The chain recombines TRBV9 with TRBJ2-2; TRBD2 aligns across 8 bases. With 4 bases clipped from V and 4 bases from J, the junction kept 3 bases outside the gene matches. Looked up from germline, CDR1 is SGDLS and CDR2 is YYNGEE. The CDR3 has 14 residues. CDR3 residues: CASSPGGITGELFF. In nucleotides, the CDR3 is TGTGCCAGCAGCCCGGGAGGGATCACCGGGGAGCTGTTTTTT.

The chain recombines TRBV6-1 with TRBJ2-3, with 12 bases aligning to TRBD2. Germline lookup yields CDR1 MNHNS and CDR2 SASEGT. The CDR3 totals 16 residues. The V and J ends lost 4 bases and 5 bases, in that order; junction bases with no gene match: 7. The CDR3 reads CASSATSGGVKDTQYF. CDR3 bases: TGTGCCAGCAGTGCGACTAGCGGGGGAGTCAAAGATACGCAGTATTTT.

The chain is built from TRBV19 and TRBJ2-3, with D possibly TRBD2 on 6 matching bases. Germline CDR1 reads LNHDA; CDR2 reads SQIVND (reference sequence). This CDR3 region has 14 residues. Trimming removed 8 bases at V and 2 bases at J, with 14 bases between. In nucleotides, the CDR3 is TGTGCCAGTGCCGGGGGAGGATACACAGATACGCAGTATTTT. Its translation is CASAGGGYTDTQYF.

The V gene is TRBV13, the J gene TRBJ1-4; D unresolved. Germline lookup yields CDR1 PRHDT and CDR2 FYEKMQ (reference sequence). The V gene lost 2 bases and the J gene lost 8 bases, with 12 bases spanning the gap. The CDR3 runs 14 residues. The CDR3 loop reads CASSLKGTLEKLFF. For the CDR3, the DNA is TGTGCCAGCAGCTTAAAAGGAACACTGGAAAAACTGTTTTTT.

The V and J genes are TRBV6-5 and TRBJ1-5; D perhaps matches TRBD1 (6 bases). There are 15 residues in the CDR3. V shed 0 bases and J shed 4 bases, with 10 bases lying between them. In germline, CDR1 is MNHEY, CDR2 SVGAGI. DNA of the CDR3: TGTGCCAGCAGTTACTCGGGGCAGGGGAATCAGCCCCAGCATTTT. Translation gives CASSYSGQGNQPQHF.

This clone came up once. The chain carries TRBV19 and TRBJ1-2; D is unclear. The CDR3 extends over 14 amino acids. Germline values: CDR1 LNHDA, CDR2 SQIVND (reference sequence). Trimming stripped 3 bases from V and 4 bases from J, with 12 bases between. DNA for the CDR3: TGTGCCAGTAGTATTAGAGGGCAGCGCTATGGCTACACCTTC. Translated, it gives CASSIRGQRYGYTF.

The rearrangement joins TRBV4-3 to TRBJ2-1; 10 bases map to TRBD2. Germline assignment: CDR1 LGHNA and CDR2 YSLEER. V gave up 0 bases and J gave up 6 bases; unmatched junction bases: 11. CDR3 length: 18 residues. In nucleotides, the CDR3 is TGCGCCAGCAGCCAAGATGTAATAGCGGGAGGTGTTATCAATGAGCAGTTCTTC. Translated, it gives CASSQDVIAGGVINEQFF.

This chain uses TRBV7-6 with TRBJ1-2, with TRBD1 matching over 9 bases. This CDR3 has 13 residues. J was trimmed by 8 bases and V by 5 bases; bases with no gene match: 6. CDR1 is SGHVS, CDR2 FNYEAQ, per germline. CDR3 loop: CASSQDRGDGYTF. The CDR3 DNA sequence: TGTGCCAGCAGCCAGGACAGGGGCGACGGCTACACCTTC.

The chain carries TRBV4-3 and TRBJ1-1; the D gene is possibly TRBD1 (6 bases). From germline, CDR1 is LGHNA and CDR2 YSLEER. This CDR3 region has 13 residues. With 8 bases removed from V and 7 bases from J, the gap between germline ends came to 17 bases. CDR3 DNA: TGCGCCAGCCGGAGGTCAGGGGCACATGAAGCTTTCTTT. Its translation is CASRRSGAHEAFF.